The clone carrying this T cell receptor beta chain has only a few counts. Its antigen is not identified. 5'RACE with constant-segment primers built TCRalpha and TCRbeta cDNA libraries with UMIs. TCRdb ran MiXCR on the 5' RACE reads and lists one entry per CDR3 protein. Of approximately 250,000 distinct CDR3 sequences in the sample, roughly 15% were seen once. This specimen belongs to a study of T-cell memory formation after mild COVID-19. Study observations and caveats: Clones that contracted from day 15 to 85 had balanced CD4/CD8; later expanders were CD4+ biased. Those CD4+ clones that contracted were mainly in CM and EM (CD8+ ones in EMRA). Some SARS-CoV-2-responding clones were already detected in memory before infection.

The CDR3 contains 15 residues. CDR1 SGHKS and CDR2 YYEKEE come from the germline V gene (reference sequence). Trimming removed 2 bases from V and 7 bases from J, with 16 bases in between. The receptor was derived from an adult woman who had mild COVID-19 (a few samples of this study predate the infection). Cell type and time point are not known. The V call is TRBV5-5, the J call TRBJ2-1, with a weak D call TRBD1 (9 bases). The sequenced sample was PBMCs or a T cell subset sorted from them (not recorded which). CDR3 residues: CASSFSGTGRNEQFF. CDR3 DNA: TGTGCCAGCAGCTTTAGCGGGACAGGGCGAAATGAGCAGTTCTTC.